The 32 T cell receptor beta chains reported below all come from one sample, sequenced in a study of regulatory T cells in long-lasting Graves disease. The authors built TCR beta libraries using iRepertoire HTBI primers and Arm-PCR of CDR3 regions. MiXCR, applied by TCRdb to the multiplex PCR reads, yields one record per CDR3 protein. The sample shows a few hundred thousand distinct CDR3 sequences, around 21% of them seen only once. Indicated time point: newly diagnosed GD, antithyroid drugs for less than 3 months. PBMC-derived RNA was used for the TCR library. The sequencing used peripheral blood mononuclear cells (PBMCs), collected at new diagnosis, from a patient treated with antithyroid drugs. Every receptor here comes from a female donor with Graves disease.

This clonotype was seen ten or more times. This chain connects TRBV2 to TRBJ1-1; D remains unclear. Per germline, CDR1 SNHLY and CDR2 FYNNEI. The CDR3 extends over 15 amino acids. The V end lost 4 bases, the J end lost 5 bases, and 17 bases lay between the germline ends. The chain's CDR3 is CASSVEGLRVTEAFF. In nucleotides, the CDR3 is TGTGCCAGCAGTGTAGAAGGCCTGAGGGTTACTGAAGCTTTCTTT.

This clonotype appeared many times. V gene TRBV9 combines with J gene TRBJ2-1, with TRBD2 matching over 8 bases. The V gene's germline CDR1 is SGDLS and CDR2 YYNGEE. J was trimmed by 10 bases and V by 4 bases; bases with no gene match: 16. CDR3 size: 16 residues. CDR3: CASSSVPGLVGVEQFF. The CDR3 nucleotides are TGTGCCAGCAGCTCCGTCCCGGGACTAGTGGGGGTGGAGCAGTTCTTC.

The sample holds many counts of this clonotype. This chain uses TRBV20-1 with TRBJ2-3; D is ambiguous. CDR1 and CDR2 from the germline V gene are DFQATT and SNEGSKA (reference sequence). The CDR3 loop spans 16 amino acids. The V end lost 5 bases, the J end lost 0 bases, and 18 bases lay between the germline ends. CDR3 in DNA: TGCAGTGCTCACTCACGACAAGGCGATAGCACAGATACGCAGTATTTT. Its protein is CSAHSRQGDSTDTQYF.

This clonotype has ten or more counts. The chain joins TRBV9 to TRBJ2-5, with 8 bases aligning to TRBD1. Trimming removed 0 bases from V and 5 bases from J; junction bases left unmatched: 6. Germline V lookup: CDR1 SGDLS, CDR2 YYNGEE. The CDR3 loop spans 15 amino acids. The CDR3, as DNA: TGTGCCAGCAGCGTAGGGACAGGGTTCCAGGAGACCCAGTACTTC. Its translation is CASSVGTGFQETQYF. Variable domain in full (rest from reference TRBV9 and TRBJ2-5): DSGVTQTPKHLITATGQRVTLRCSPRSGDLSVYWYQQSLDQGLQFLIQYYNGEERAKGNILERFSAQQFPDLHSELNLSSLELGDSALYFCASSVGTGFQETQYFGPGTRLLVL.

This clonotype showed up many times. The chain has TRBV18 and TRBJ2-1, with no clear D. Germline CDR1 and CDR2: KGHSH and LQKENI. CDR3 length: 13 residues. The ends were cut back, 6 bases at V and 7 bases at J, with 13 bases in the middle. The CDR3 here is CASSQSKGNEQFF. In DNA form, the CDR3 reads TGTGCCAGCTCCCAATCGAAGGGAAATGAGCAGTTCTTC.

This clonotype was seen many times. The rearrangement uses TRBV7-2 and TRBJ2-2, with 12 bases aligning to TRBD2. The germline CDR1 and CDR2 sequences are SGHTA and FQGNSA. CDR3 length equals 18 residues. With V trimmed by 1 base and J by 5 bases, 8 bases remained unmatched. The CDR3 is CASSLVELAGGFTGELFF. Here the CDR3 DNA reads TGTGCCAGCAGCTTAGTTGAGCTAGCGGGAGGGTTTACCGGGGAGCTGTTTTTT.

The gene calls are TRBV30 and TRBJ1-1; unclear D gene. Trimming stripped 3 bases from V and 6 bases from J, with 8 bases between. This CDR3 has 11 residues. Germline CDR1 is GTSNPN and CDR2 is SVGIG (reference sequence). CDR3 amino acids: CAWRGSAEAFF. The CDR3 coding sequence is TGTGCCTGGAGGGGGAGCGCTGAAGCTTTCTTT.

This clonotype was counted at least ten times. The genes are TRBV14 and TRBJ2-3; no firm D call. V lost 1 base to trimming and J lost 5 bases, with 10 bases between them. This CDR3 is 14 amino acids long. The germline gives CDR1 SGHDN, CDR2 FVKESK. The CDR3 bases are TGTGCCAGCAGCCAAGCAGGCGAAGAAGATACGCAGTATTTT. Protein sequence: CASSQAGEEDTQYF.

This clonotype was detected ten times or more. V is TRBV28 and J is TRBJ2-2; D is undetermined. V lost 7 bases and J 4 bases, leaving 10 bases between the germline ends. CDR1 and CDR2 (germline): MDHEN, SYDVKM. This CDR3 comprises 13 residues. This CDR3 reads CASTFPPTGELFF. CDR3 coding DNA: TGTGCCAGCACCTTCCCTCCCACCGGGGAGCTGTTTTTT.

This clonotype was counted between two and nine times. The chain combines TRBV28 with TRBJ1-5; D gene uncertain. The CDR3 totals 14 residues. From germline, CDR1 is MDHEN and CDR2 SYDVKM. The germline V and J ends were trimmed by 11 bases and 7 bases, with 21 bases remaining between them. The CDR3 loop reads CAAREGYVWQPQHF. The CDR3 DNA sequence: TGTGCCGCTAGGGAGGGTTATGTATGGCAGCCCCAGCATTTT.

The gene calls are TRBV5-6 and TRBJ2-7; D might be TRBD1 or TRBD2, each matching 5 bases. Looked up from germline, CDR1 is SGHDT and CDR2 is YYEEEE. This CDR3 region has 15 residues. The V gene lost 1 base and the J gene lost 2 bases, with 13 bases spanning the gap. The CDR3 coding sequence is TGTGCCAGCAGCTTGACGGGACGGGTAACCTACGAGCAGTACTTC. Amino acids: CASSLTGRVTYEQYF.

In its sample, this clonotype was seen a few times. The chain is built from TRBV4-3 and TRBJ2-5; D is undetermined. The germline V and J ends were trimmed by 1 base and 5 bases, with 8 bases remaining between them. Germline values: CDR1 LGHNA, CDR2 YSLEER. This CDR3 region has 13 residues. The CDR3 region is CASSQVVWETQYF. As DNA, the CDR3 is TGCGCCAGCAGCCAAGTCGTCTGGGAGACCCAGTACTTC.

In this sample, this clonotype turned up many times. An end of the junction differs from the germline gene, which may be a read error. The V and J genes are TRBV20-1 and TRBJ1-5; D might be TRBD1 (5 bases). Germline V CDR1 and CDR2: DFQATT, SNEGSKA (reference sequence). This CDR3 has 15 residues. CDR3 nucleotides: TGCAGTGCTACGTCGATGGGGGTTAGCATTCAGCCCCAGCATTTT. Protein product: CSATSMGVSIQPQHF.

The table lists this clonotype with many counts. The rearrangement links TRBV5-1 to TRBJ1-5, with D tentatively TRBD1 (6 bases). Germline assignment: CDR1 SGHRS and CDR2 YFSETQ. The CDR3 runs to 15 residues. V was clipped by 0 bases and J by 7 bases, with 14 bases between them. In DNA form, the CDR3 reads TGCGCCAGCAGCTTGGATGGGGGGGCAGGACAGCCCCAGCATTTT. Encoded protein: CASSLDGGAGQPQHF.

The chain joins TRBV7-9 to TRBJ2-1, with D possibly matching TRBD1 (7 bases). CDR1 SEHNR and CDR2 FQNEAQ come from the germline V gene (reference sequence). The CDR3 is made up of 13 amino acids. V dropped 6 bases and J dropped 6 bases, with 12 bases sitting between them. CDR3 coding DNA: TGTGCCAGCAGTCGACAGGGAGGCAATGAGCAGTTCTTC. Amino acids: CASSRQGGNEQFF.

This clonotype was observed many times. The J gene is TRBJ1-1, the V gene TRBV5-1, with TRBD1 matching 9 bases. Losses at the gene ends were 4 bases for V and 0 bases for J; bases not matched to a gene: 19. Per the germline V gene, CDR1 is SGHRS and CDR2 is YFSETQ. The CDR3 spans 20 residues. The CDR3 sequence: CASSQETHRGRGVMNTEAFF. CDR3 coding DNA: TGCGCCAGCAGCCAAGAAACCCACAGGGGGCGTGGGGTCATGAACACTGAAGCTTTCTTT. Full variable domain (missing parts from reference TRBV5-1 and TRBJ1-1): KAGVTQTPRYLIKTRGQQVTLSCSPISGHRSVSWYQQTPGQGLQFLFEYFSETQRNKGNFPGRFSGRQFSNSRSEMNVSTLELGDSALYLCASSQETHRGRGVMNTEAFFGQGTRLTVV.

Turning to this clonotype: At one end the junction does not follow the germline gene, possibly because of a read error. The CDR3 coding sequence is TGTGCCACCAGTGACCCTTCGTCGTCCACTGGAGCTTTCTTT. Translated, it gives CATSDPSSSTGAFF. The rearrangement uses TRBV24-1 and TRBJ1-1, with D unclear. Germline V gene sequence: CDR1 KGHDR, CDR2 SFDVKD. CDR3 length: 14 residues.

This clonotype appeared many times. V gene TRBV10-3 combines with J gene TRBJ1-2; perhaps TRBD1 as D (5 bases). The CDR3 covers 15 residues. Germline CDR1 ENHRY, CDR2 SYGVKD. V dropped 4 bases and J dropped 0 bases, with 12 bases sitting between them. CDR3 protein: CAISVSTGANYGYTF. The CDR3 nucleotides are TGTGCCATCAGTGTATCAACAGGAGCTAACTATGGCTACACCTTC.

This clonotype was picked up many times. The V gene is TRBV2, the J gene TRBJ2-5; D may correspond to TRBD1 or TRBD2 (5 bases each). With 5 bases removed from V and 2 bases from J, the gap between germline ends came to 12 bases. The germline CDR1 and CDR2 sequences are SNHLY and FYNNEI. The CDR3 is 14 residues long. CDR3 coding DNA: TGTGCCAGCAGTCCGGGACGGCCGCAAGAGACCCAGTACTTC. It specifies CASSPGRPQETQYF.

V is TRBV9 and J is TRBJ2-2; TRBD1 aligns across 7 bases. The CDR3 sequence is 13 residues long. The germline V gene encodes CDR1 SGDLS and CDR2 YYNGEE. After removal of 9 bases from V and 0 bases from J, the junction contained 2 bases not matched to a gene. The CDR3 loop is CATGTANTGELFF. The CDR3, as DNA: TGTGCCACCGGGACAGCGAACACCGGGGAGCTGTTTTTT. The full variable domain, its missing parts supplied by reference TRBV9 and TRBJ2-2, is DSGVTQTPKHLITATGQRVTLRCSPRSGDLSVYWYQQSLDQGLQFLIQYYNGEERAKGNILERFSAQQFPDLHSELNLSSLELGDSALYFCATGTANTGELFFGEGSRLTVL.

The V and J genes are TRBV20-1 and TRBJ1-1, with a possible D match to TRBD1 (6 bases). This CDR3 has 17 amino acids. V was cut by 0 bases and J by 4 bases, with 21 bases left in between. CDR1 DFQATT and CDR2 SNEGSKA come from the germline V gene (reference sequence). CDR3 amino acids: CSARDSSAGGRSTEAFF. The CDR3 DNA is TGCAGTGCTAGAGATTCGTCGGCGGGGGGGCGGAGCACTGAAGCTTTCTTT.

This clonotype was seen ten or more times. For the CDR3, the DNA is TGTGCCAGTTTGGACCCGGGACTAGCATACAATGAGCAGTTCTTC. Translated, it gives CASLDPGLAYNEQFF. The chain is built from TRBV6-2 or TRBV6-3 and TRBJ2-1, with TRBD2 matching over 9 bases. The V gene's germline CDR1 is MNHEY and CDR2 SVGEGT. V gave up 9 bases and J gave up 4 bases; unmatched junction bases: 10. This CDR3 comprises 15 residues.

The J gene is TRBJ2-7, the V gene TRBV3-1; the D is unclear. The CDR3 runs to 15 residues. V lost 0 bases and J lost 3, with 12 bases in between. The germline gives CDR1 LGHDT, CDR2 YNNKEL (reference sequence). The CDR3 DNA reads as TGTGCCAGCAGCCAAGAGGGAAGGCCATTCTACGAGCAGTACTTC. Translation: CASSQEGRPFYEQYF.

This clonotype was counted many times. The CDR3 nucleotides read TGTGCCAGCAGCGAAGAGAGTCTAAACCTCTACGAGCAGTACTTC. Encoded protein: CASSEESLNLYEQYF. V and J are TRBV11-3 and TRBJ2-7; D gene uncertain. The V end lost 5 bases, the J end lost 3 bases, and 17 bases lay between the germline ends. Germline CDR1 reads SGHNT; CDR2 reads YENEEA. The length of the CDR3 is 15 residues.

This clonotype was detected many times. V and J are TRBV3-1 and TRBJ2-3; perhaps D is TRBD1 or TRBD2 (5 bases each). Germline assignment: CDR1 LGHDT and CDR2 YNNKEL (reference sequence). Trimming pared 4 bases from V and 8 bases from J, leaving 13 bases between. The CDR3 length is 13 residues. The chain's CDR3 is CASSPSTGTTQYF. CDR3 nucleotide sequence: TGTGCCAGCAGCCCATCAACCGGGACTACGCAGTATTTT.

The J gene is TRBJ1-4, the V gene TRBV4-1, with unresolved D. This CDR3 comprises 14 residues. V lost 4 bases and J 2 bases, leaving 8 bases between the germline ends. Germline CDR1 and CDR2: MGHRA and YSYEKL. As DNA, the CDR3 is TGCGCCAGCAGCCCCGTAGTGACTAATGAAAAACTGTTTTTT. This gives the protein CASSPVVTNEKLFF.

This clonotype was seen a single time. This likely came from a read error, as a far larger clone is one base away. V and J are TRBV11-2 and TRBJ2-3; TRBD1 aligns across 9 bases. Germline V gene data show CDR1 as SGHAT and CDR2 as FQNNGV. The CDR3 is made up of 15 amino acids. In DNA form, the CDR3 reads TGCGCCAGCGGCCATTCCGGACAGGGGACAGATACGCAGTATTTT. The encoded protein is CASGHSGQGTDTQYF.

Ten or more counts support this clonotype. This chain joins TRBV2 and TRBJ2-5, with TRBD1 matching over 8 bases. The CDR3 length is 15 residues. Looked up from germline, CDR1 is SNHLY and CDR2 is FYNNEI. The V and J ends lost 9 bases and 4 bases, in that order; junction bases with no gene match: 13. CDR3 in DNA: TGTGCCAGGAGCTACCCCCAGGGGGCCCGAGAGACCCAGTACTTC. Translated: CARSYPQGARETQYF.

In its sample, this clonotype was seen many times. The gene calls are TRBV2 and TRBJ1-4; TRBD1 is a possible D gene (6 bases). Germline V gives CDR1 SNHLY, CDR2 FYNNEI. The CDR3 has 15 residues. Trimming removed 6 bases from V and 5 bases from J, with 16 bases in between. The CDR3 region has the DNA TGTGCCAGCAGCCGGGACACCCGGAACAATGAAAAACTGTTTTTT. It codes for CASSRDTRNNEKLFF.

This clonotype was recorded at least ten times. This chain uses TRBV4-3 with TRBJ1-1, with D uncertain. The CDR3 runs 14 residues. Germline V gene sequence: CDR1 LGHNA, CDR2 YSLEER. The V end lost 3 bases, the J end lost 2 bases, and 10 bases lay between the germline ends. DNA of the CDR3: TGCGCCAGCAGCCATGAAGGACTCAACACTGAAGCTTTCTTT. The encoded protein is CASSHEGLNTEAFF.

The table lists this clonotype with many counts. J is TRBJ1-2 and V is TRBV7-9, with 7 bases that match TRBD1. The germline gives CDR1 SEHNR, CDR2 FQNEAQ (reference sequence). V trimming: 3 bases; J trimming: 10 bases; junction bases outside the gene matches: 5. The CDR3 loop spans 12 amino acids. The CDR3 DNA reads TGTGCCAGCAGCTTCGGGCAGGGGGACTACACCTTC. Amino acids: CASSFGQGDYTF.

The chain employs TRBV11-2 and TRBJ2-2, with TRBD2 identical over 9 bases. With V trimmed by 7 bases and J by 1 base, 4 bases remained unmatched. Germline V CDR1 and CDR2: SGHAT, FQNNGV. This CDR3 is 15 amino acids long. The CDR3 DNA follows: TGTGCCAGCAAACCACTAGCGGGGAACACCGGGGAGCTGTTTTTT. Translated: CASKPLAGNTGELFF.